The source of this T cell receptor (beta chain) is a study of T cell responses to AZD1222 COVID-19 vaccine. General observations from the study: Within unmutated variant regions lay the reported targets of nearly half of spike-specific TCRs. Most donors were white British, females outnumbered males, and clonal diversity was possibly underestimated. Distributed over spike, vaccine-associated CD4 TCRs predominated at 160-218 and 743-854.

The table came from immunoSEQ multiplex PCR; TCRdb's copy has only in-frame clones and leaves some out. Of over 100,000 clones listed, roughly 93% are singletons. The V and J ends lost 4 bases and 2 bases, in that order; junction bases with no gene match: 9. From germline, CDR1 is SGHRS and CDR2 YFSETQ. The CDR3 is 16 amino acids. Details on this clone: Antigen unknown.

The analysis combined second doses at about 4 or about 12 weeks. Source: peripheral blood, taken 28 days after the second AZD1222 dose. The genes are TRBV5-1 and TRBJ1-5, with TRBD1 matching 7 bases. The source of this sequence is an adult who received the AZD1222 COVID-19 vaccine. The CDR3 loop is CASSPGPTGGNQPQHF. The CDR3 nucleotides read TGCGCCAGCAGCCCGGGGCCTACAGGGGGCAATCAGCCCCAGCATTTT.